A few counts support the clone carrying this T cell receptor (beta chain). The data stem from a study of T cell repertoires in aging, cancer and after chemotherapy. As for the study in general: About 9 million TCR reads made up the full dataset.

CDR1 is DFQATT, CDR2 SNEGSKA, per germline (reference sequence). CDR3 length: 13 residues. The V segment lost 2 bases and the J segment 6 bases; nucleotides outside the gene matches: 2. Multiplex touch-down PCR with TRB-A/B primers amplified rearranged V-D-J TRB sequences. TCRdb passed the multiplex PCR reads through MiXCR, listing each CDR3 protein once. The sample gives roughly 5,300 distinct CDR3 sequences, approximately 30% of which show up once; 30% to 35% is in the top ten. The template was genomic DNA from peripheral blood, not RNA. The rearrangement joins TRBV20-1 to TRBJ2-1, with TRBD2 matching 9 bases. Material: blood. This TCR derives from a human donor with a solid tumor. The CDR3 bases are TGCAGTGCTAGAAGCGGGAGGAGCAATGAGCAGTTCTTC. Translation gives CSARSGRSNEQFF.